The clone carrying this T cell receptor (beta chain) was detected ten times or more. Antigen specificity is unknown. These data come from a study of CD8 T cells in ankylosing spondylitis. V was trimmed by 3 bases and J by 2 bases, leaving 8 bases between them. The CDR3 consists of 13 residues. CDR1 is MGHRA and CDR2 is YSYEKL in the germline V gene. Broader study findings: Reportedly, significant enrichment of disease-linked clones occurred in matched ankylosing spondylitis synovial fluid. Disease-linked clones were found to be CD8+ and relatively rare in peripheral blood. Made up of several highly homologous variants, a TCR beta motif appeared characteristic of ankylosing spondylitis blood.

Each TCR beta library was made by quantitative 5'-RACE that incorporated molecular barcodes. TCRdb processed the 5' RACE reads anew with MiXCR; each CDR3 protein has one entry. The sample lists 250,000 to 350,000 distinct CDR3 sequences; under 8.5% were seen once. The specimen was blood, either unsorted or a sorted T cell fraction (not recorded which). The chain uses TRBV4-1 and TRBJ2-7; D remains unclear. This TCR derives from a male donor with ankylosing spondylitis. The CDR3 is CASSHKFPYEQYF. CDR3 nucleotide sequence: TGCGCCAGCAGCCATAAGTTTCCCTACGAGCAGTACTTC.